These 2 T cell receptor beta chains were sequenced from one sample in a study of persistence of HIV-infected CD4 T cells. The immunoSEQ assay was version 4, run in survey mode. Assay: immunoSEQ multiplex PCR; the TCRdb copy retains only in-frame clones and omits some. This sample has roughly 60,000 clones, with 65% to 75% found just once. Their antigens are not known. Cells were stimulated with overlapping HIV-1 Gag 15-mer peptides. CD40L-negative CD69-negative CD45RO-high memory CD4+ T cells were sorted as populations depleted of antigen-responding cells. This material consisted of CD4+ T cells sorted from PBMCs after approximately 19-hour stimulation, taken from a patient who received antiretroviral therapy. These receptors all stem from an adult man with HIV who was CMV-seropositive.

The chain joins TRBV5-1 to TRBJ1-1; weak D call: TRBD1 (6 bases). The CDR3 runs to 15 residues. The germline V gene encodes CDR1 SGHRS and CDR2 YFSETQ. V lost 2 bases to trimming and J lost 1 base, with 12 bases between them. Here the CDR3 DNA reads TGCGCCAGCAGCTTCTTGGGGGCGGGGAACACTGAAGCTTTCTTT. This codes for CASSFLGAGNTEAFF.

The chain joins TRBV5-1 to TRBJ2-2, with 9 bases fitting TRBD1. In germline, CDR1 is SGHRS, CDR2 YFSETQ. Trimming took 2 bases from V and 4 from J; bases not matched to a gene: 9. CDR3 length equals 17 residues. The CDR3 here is CASSFALQGAGTGELFF. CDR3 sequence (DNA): TGCGCCAGCAGCTTCGCCTTACAGGGGGCGGGCACCGGGGAGCTGTTTTTT.